This is a list of T cell receptor beta chains from one sample in a study of T cells in localized non-small cell lung cancer. Generated by immunoSEQ multiplex PCR, the TCRdb table keeps only in-frame clones and is missing some. The sample shows over 45,000 clones, roughly 89% of them seen only once. Sequencing used peripheral blood, obtained before any cancer treatment. These receptors all stem from a man aged 35-69 years with stage I squamous cell lung carcinoma. The CDR3 runs from the conserved cysteine through the conserved F or W. Fields, in order: V gene, CDR3 protein.

TRBV28 | CASRDRRSSRNNEQFF
TRBV25-1 | CASSEGQGDTDTQYF
TRBV10-1 | CASSESAGGVNEQFF
TRBV6-5 | CASRPRDSSDEQFF
TRBV28 | CASRTYKGDRSYNEQFF
TRBV4-1 | CASSQGSWSSGSANTGELFF
TRBV10-1 | CASSGTSGRAPYNEQFF
TRBV30 | CAWSSVYEQYF
TRBV9 | CASSVVGSGRSYNEQFF
TRBV30 | CAWKDKGGWRGYTF
TRBV27 | CASTPARGGAKNIQYF
TRBV4-3 | CASSQGKGSGNEQFF
TRBV4-2 | CASSPPAGVLETQYF
TRBV27 | CASSSLPLTRGSDRDYEQYF
TRBV7-9 | CASGPGGENIQYF
TRBV4-2 | CASTIRQGTGTEAFF
TRBV6-5 | CASSYTFAGGPDTQYF
TRBV18 | CASSPPGNFLNYGYTF
TRBV27 | CASSLTRGNYEQYF
TRBV7-9 | CASSLAFGTGQSNTGELFF
TRBV14 | CASSQIGNTGELFF
TRBV7-3 | CASSSSHTDTQYF
TRBV25-1 | CASSPSGAQGGGQPQHF
TRBV5-7 | CASSSEVDIRWEKLFF
TRBV11-3 | CASSMITGELFF
TRBV10-3 | CWGFSYNEQFF
TRBV6-1 | CAIRDRGFPGNTIYF
TRBV4-2 | CASSQVEGGLYEQYF
TRBV10-1 | CASSESTGEKTQYF
TRBV7-9 | CASSSGLAIRTDTQYF
TRBV15 | CATSGPTGIQETQYF
TRBV14 | CASSQGVGGWYGYTF
TRBV5-1 | CASSLDSGNTIYF
TRBV11-2 | CASSSQRNEQFF
TRBV5-4 | CAANSGALNTEAFF
TRBV9 | CASSTGQVGEQYF
TRBV7-9 | CASSSDSFEQFF
TRBV27 | CASSGSARGEQYF